This is a list of T cell receptor beta chains from one sample in a study of cytomegalovirus exposure and HLA in healthy donors. The table came from immunoSEQ multiplex PCR; TCRdb's copy has only in-frame clones and leaves some out. The table lists some 120,000 clones, 81% of them singletons, with about 1.8% in the top ten. Sequencing used PBMCs. The receptors were sampled from a man aged 18 to 35 in good health and CMV-seronegative. Both conserved end residues are part of each CDR3. A D gene is named only where the DNA matches it firmly. Some rows mark clone size as missing; the rest say once, few, many or name a class of expanded clone.

v_call,j_call,d_call,clone_size,cdr3_aa,cdr3_nt
TRBV6-5,TRBJ2-7,.,.,CASSRPVLQGYEQYF,TGTGCCAGCAGCCGCCCCGTGTTACAGGGCTACGAGCAGTACTTC
TRBV9,TRBJ2-2,.,.,CASSVAGGNTGELFF,TGTGCCAGCAGCGTAGCCGGGGGGAACACCGGGGAGCTGTTTTTT
TRBV19,TRBJ1-5,TRBD1,once,CASSDRDGNQPQHF,TGTGCCAGTTCGGACAGGGACGGCAATCAGCCCCAGCATTTT
TRBV19,TRBJ2-2,TRBD1,few,CASSRTGGNTGELFF,TGTGCCAGTAGTAGGACAGGGGGCAACACCGGGGAGCTGTTTTTT
TRBV10-3,TRBJ1-5,.,.,CAISDSPGRGGQPQHF,TGTGCCATCAGTGATTCGCCGGGCAGGGGCGGCCAGCCCCAGCATTTT
TRBV7-8,TRBJ1-1,.,.,CASSLPGNTEAFF,TGTGCCAGCAGCTTACCAGGGAACACTGAAGCTTTCTTT
TRBV6-6,TRBJ2-3,TRBD2,.,CASSYTGGSTDTQYF,TGTGCCAGCAGTTATACGGGGGGTAGCACAGATACGCAGTATTTT
TRBV10-3,TRBJ2-7,TRBD1,.,CAISENWGQNYEQYF,TGTGCCATCAGTGAAAACTGGGGACAGAACTACGAGCAGTACTTC
TRBV10-3,TRBJ1-4,.,.,CAISSTDGRNEKLFF,TGTGCCATCAGCTCAACCGACGGGAGAAATGAAAAACTGTTTTTT
TRBV5-1,TRBJ1-4,TRBD1,few,CASSEIGTGSEKLFF,TGCGCCAGCTCAGAGATTGGGACAGGTAGTGAAAAACTGTTTTTT
TRBV27,TRBJ1-6,TRBD1,.,CASSSWTGVVSPLHF,TGTGCCAGCAGTTCCTGGACAGGGGTAGTTTCACCCCTCCACTTT
TRBV29-1,TRBJ1-1,.,few,CSALKPPRNTEAFF,TGCAGCGCTTTGAAGCCTCCCCGAAACACTGAAGCTTTCTTT
TRBV7-2,TRBJ2-3,.,.,CASSFAASQDTQYF,TGTGCCAGCAGCTTTGCGGCGTCCCAGGATACGCAGTATTTT
TRBV9,TRBJ2-7,TRBD2,.,CASSVLAGEQYF,TGTGCCAGCAGCGTACTAGCGGGCGAGCAGTACTTC
TRBV2,TRBJ2-5,.,.,CASSARGDNF,TGTGCCAGCAGTGCTCGGGGGGACAACTTC
TRBV20-1,TRBJ2-3,.,.,CSAQVVDTQYF,TGCAGTGCCCAGGTCGTGGATACGCAGTATTTT
TRBV23-1,TRBJ2-7,.,.,CASRAEWGGLNYEQYF,TGCGCCAGCAGGGCAGAGTGGGGGGGGCTTAACTACGAGCAGTACTTC
TRBV5-4,TRBJ1-1,.,.,CASSYNQVMNTEAFF,TGTGCCAGCAGCTATAACCAGGTCATGAACACTGAAGCTTTCTTT
TRBV27,TRBJ1-1,.,.,CASSSPGYTEAFF,TGTGCCAGCAGTTCCCCAGGATACACTGAAGCTTTCTTT
TRBV11-2,TRBJ2-3,TRBD2,once,CASSFTPLAGADTQYF,TGTGCCAGCAGCTTTACCCCGCTAGCGGGGGCAGATACGCAGTATTTT
TRBV4-1,TRBJ2-4,.,.,CASSRGTDSLAKNIQYF,TGCGCCAGCAGCCGCGGGACAGATTCCCTAGCCAAAAACATTCAGTACTTC
TRBV19,TRBJ1-2,TRBD1,.,CASSQWTGGHYGYTF,TGTGCCAGTAGCCAATGGACAGGGGGGCACTATGGCTACACCTTC
TRBV5-5,TRBJ1-6,TRBD1,.,CASSPQGNWNSPLHF,TGTGCCAGCAGCCCACAGGGGAACTGGAATTCACCCCTCCACTTT
TRBV18,TRBJ1-1,.,once,CASSSYHVGGAEAFF,TGTGCCAGCTCATCTTACCATGTAGGGGGGGCTGAAGCTTTCTTT
TRBV9,TRBJ2-7,TRBD1,.,CASSAGQLDSYEQYF,TGTGCCAGCAGCGCGGGACAGTTGGACTCCTACGAGCAGTACTTC
TRBV5-4,TRBJ2-1,TRBD2,once,CASSSWAGVGSGDEQFF,TGTGCCAGCAGCTCCTGGGCGGGGGTTGGTTCAGGCGATGAGCAGTTCTTC
TRBV27,TRBJ2-1,.,.,CASSLLGGRYNEQFF,TGTGCCAGCAGTTTATTGGGGGGGCGGTACAATGAGCAGTTCTTC
TRBV19,TRBJ2-3,TRBD2,.,CASSKFTSGTDTQYF,TGTGCCAGTAGTAAGTTCACTAGCGGCACAGATACGCAGTATTTT
TRBV5-1,TRBJ1-2,TRBD1,few,CASSLGGQGARNYGYTF,TGCGCCAGCAGCTTGGGGGGACAGGGGGCGCGGAACTATGGCTACACCTTC
TRBV18,TRBJ1-2,TRBD1,.,CASSPKAQGVHGYTF,TGTGCCAGCTCACCTAAGGCACAGGGGGTACATGGCTACACCTTC